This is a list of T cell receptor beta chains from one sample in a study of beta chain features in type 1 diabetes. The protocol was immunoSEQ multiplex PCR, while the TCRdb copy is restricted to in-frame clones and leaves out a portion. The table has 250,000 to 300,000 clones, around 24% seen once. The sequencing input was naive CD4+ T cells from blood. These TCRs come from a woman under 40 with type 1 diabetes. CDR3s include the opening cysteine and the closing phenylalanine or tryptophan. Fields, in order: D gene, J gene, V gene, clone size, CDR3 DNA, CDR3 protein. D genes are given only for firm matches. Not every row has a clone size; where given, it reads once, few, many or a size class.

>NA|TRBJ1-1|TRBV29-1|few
TGCAGCGTTGGGGAACAGGGTACAGAAGCTTTCTTT
CSVGEQGTEAFF
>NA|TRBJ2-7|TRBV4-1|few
TGCGCCAGCAGCCACCACCAACGGGACTACGAGCAGTACTTC
CASSHHQRDYEQYF
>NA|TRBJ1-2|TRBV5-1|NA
TGCGCCAGCAGCTTGGGTGCCGGTAACTATGGCTACACCTTC
CASSLGAGNYGYTF
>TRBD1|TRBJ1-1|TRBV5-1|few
TGCGCCAGCAGCGGACAGGGGATGAACACTGAAGCTTTCTTT
CASSGQGMNTEAFF
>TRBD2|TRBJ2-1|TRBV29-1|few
TGCAGCGTTGGGGATAGCGGGATACGGGGGAATGAGCAGTTCTTC
CSVGDSGIRGNEQFF
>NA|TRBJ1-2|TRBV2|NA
TGTGCCAGCAGTGAGTCCGGGAGGGTTAACTATGGCTACACCTTC
CASSESGRVNYGYTF
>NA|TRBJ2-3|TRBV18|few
TGTGCCAGCTCACCACTCGGGGACACAGATACGCAGTATTTT
CASSPLGDTDTQYF
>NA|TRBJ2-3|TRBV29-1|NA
TGCAGCGTTCCCGCCGGGAGTGGGACAGATACGCAGTATTTT
CSVPAGSGTDTQYF
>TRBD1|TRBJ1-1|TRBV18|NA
TGTGCCAGCTCACCAGGGCAGGGGGAGACTGAAGCTTTCTTT
CASSPGQGETEAFF
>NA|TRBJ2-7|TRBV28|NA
TGTGCCAGCAGTCGTGGGGACAAGAGTTACGAGCAGTACTTC
CASSRGDKSYEQYF
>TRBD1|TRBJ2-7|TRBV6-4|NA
TGTGCCAGCAGTGACTCGGACAGGGCAGGCTACGAGCAGTACTTC
CASSDSDRAGYEQYF
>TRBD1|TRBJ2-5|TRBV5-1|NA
TGCGCCAGCAGCTTGATCGGGACAGGGGAAGAGACCCAGTACTTC
CASSLIGTGEETQYF
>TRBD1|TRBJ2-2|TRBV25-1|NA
TGTGCCAGCAAGGGACAGGGGACTGCCGGGGAGCTGTTTTTT
CASKGQGTAGELFF
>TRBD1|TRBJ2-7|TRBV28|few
TGTGCCAGCAGCCCAGGGGGCTTCGAGCAGTACTTC
CASSPGGFEQYF
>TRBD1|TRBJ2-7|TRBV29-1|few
TGCAGCGCCGACAGGGACCACGAGCAGTACTTC
CSADRDHEQYF
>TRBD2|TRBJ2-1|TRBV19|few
TGTGCCAGTAGTATCGCTAGCGGGTCCTACAATGAGCAGTTCTTC
CASSIASGSYNEQFF
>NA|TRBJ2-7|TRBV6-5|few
TGTGCCAGCAGTACGGGTGGGAGCGAGCAGTACTTC
CASSTGGSEQYF
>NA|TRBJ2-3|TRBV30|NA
TGTGCCTGGACCGACTGGGGAGAAGGGACAGATACGCAGTATTTT
CAWTDWGEGTDTQYF
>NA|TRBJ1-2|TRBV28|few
TGTGCCTCGTCTCCACAGGGCTATGGCTACACCTTC
CASSPQGYGYTF
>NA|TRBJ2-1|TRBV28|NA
TGTGCCCACTCTAGGGCAGGGGCGGACAATGAGCAGTTCTTC
CAHSRAGADNEQFF
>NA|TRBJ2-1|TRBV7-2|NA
TGTGCCAGCAGCTTAGTGCGCCACTCCTACAATGAGCAGTTCTTC
CASSLVRHSYNEQFF
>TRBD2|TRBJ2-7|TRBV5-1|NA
TGCGCCAGCAGCTCGGGGACCGGGACTAGCGGGAGGCAACCCTACGAGCAGTACTTC
CASSSGTGTSGRQPYEQYF
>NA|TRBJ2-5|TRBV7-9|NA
TGTGCCAGCAGCTTAGGAGCTTACCAAGAGACCCAGTACTTC
CASSLGAYQETQYF